This is a list of T cell receptor beta chains from one sample in a study of human CD8 memory T cell subsets. TCRdb reprocessed the 5' RACE reads and reports one entry per CDR3 protein, with no DNA. The repertoire table contains roughly 10,000 distinct CDR3 sequences. The sample was CD8+ T cells from PBMCs. The source is a human donor in good health. Both conserved end residues are part of each CDR3. Clone size is not always given. Where it is, it says once, few, many or a class for expanded clones.

size,J,V,CDR3
.,TRBJ2-2,TRBV29-1,CSVHPGGTGELFF
.,TRBJ1-1,TRBV3-1,CASSHQTAGNTEAFF
.,TRBJ2-1,TRBV7-9,CASSLPVGDYNEQFF
.,TRBJ2-7,TRBV7-6,CASSFLSPGQGFHEQYF
.,TRBJ2-2,TRBV7-9,CASSLVRGATGELFF
.,TRBJ2-1,TRBV7-9,CASSLPGSHNEQFF
.,TRBJ2-1,TRBV4-1,CASSPSDRGNEQFF
medium-sized,TRBJ2-1,TRBV28,CASSGSGEVYNEQFF
medium-sized,TRBJ2-5,TRBV28,CASRREDDGQETQYF
.,TRBJ2-1,TRBV7-9,CASSGRHGGSYNEQFF
.,TRBJ2-5,TRBV2,CAGAPGLGLETQYF
.,TRBJ2-1,TRBV19,CASSRSVVSGNEQFF
medium-sized,TRBJ2-3,TRBV6-1,CASSETEGQSTDTQYF
.,TRBJ2-1,TRBV6-2/TRBV6-3,CASSYLGMHNEQFF
medium-sized,TRBJ1-1,TRBV7-2,CASSFNTYLNTEAFF
medium-sized,TRBJ2-3,TRBV28,CAIQLSLAGGDTQYF
.,TRBJ2-1,TRBV5-6,CASSASFQGYNEQFF
.,TRBJ2-7,TRBV27,CASAVGVFYEQYF
.,TRBJ2-7,TRBV25-1,CASSTGTVFPQQYF
.,TRBJ1-4,TRBV4-1,CASSLRQGLGEKLFF
medium-sized,TRBJ2-5,TRBV7-9,CASSSRTSGLEETQYF
medium-sized,TRBJ2-7,TRBV20-1,CSALQAAKGYEQYF
medium-sized,TRBJ2-3,TRBV7-9,CASSDRDTLDTQYF
.,TRBJ2-1,TRBV2,CASRDRGYNEQFF
.,TRBJ2-2,TRBV20-1,CSAPSGSRAGELFF
.,TRBJ2-7,TRBV7-3,CASSLTLAGGSYEQYF
.,TRBJ1-1,TRBV7-9,CASSSRFSGNTEAFF
.,TRBJ2-1,TRBV7-2,CASSERVLAGNNEQFF
.,TRBJ2-7,TRBV13,CASSSTRVGEQYF
.,TRBJ1-1,TRBV12-3/TRBV12-4,CASSLPKWDAEAFF
.,TRBJ2-5,TRBV7-2,CASSLVASWGRETQYF
.,TRBJ2-3,TRBV7-9,CASSLVAGGTDTQYF
medium-sized,TRBJ1-2,TRBV28,CASSLAGRTGYTF
.,TRBJ2-2,TRBV9,CASRDSKAGTGSTGELFF
.,TRBJ2-3,TRBV29-1,CSVRTRNSDTQYF
.,TRBJ2-5,TRBV7-9,CASSPPGPDSGRPYF
.,TRBJ2-7,TRBV20-1,CSATPIQGYEQYF
.,TRBJ1-4,TRBV7-9,CASSSPRTRNEKLFF
.,TRBJ2-7,TRBV2,CASESTSYEQYF
hyperexpanded,TRBJ2-1,TRBV4-1,CASSPNQNEQFF
medium-sized,TRBJ1-5,TRBV27,CASSLSGREGYQPQHF
.,TRBJ2-2,TRBV6-5,CASSYVGEIGGELFF
.,TRBJ1-5,TRBV30,CAWADGGPQHF
.,TRBJ2-1,TRBV7-3,CASSWGVLSYNEQFF
.,TRBJ2-1,TRBV29-1,CSVEEIGTRVNEQFF
.,TRBJ2-1,TRBV28,CASSLVNYEQFF
.,TRBJ2-7,TRBV30,CALGQGTYEQYF
medium-sized,TRBJ2-2,TRBV28,CASSQGLAGNTGELFF
medium-sized,TRBJ2-2,TRBV7-8,CASSLRSTGELFF
medium-sized,TRBJ1-1,TRBV28,CASSFFRRQEAFF
medium-sized,TRBJ2-3,TRBV7-3,CASSLGSASTDTQYF
.,TRBJ2-2,TRBV3-1,CASSTRPNTGELFF
.,TRBJ2-7,TRBV28,CASSLQGGWPYEQYF